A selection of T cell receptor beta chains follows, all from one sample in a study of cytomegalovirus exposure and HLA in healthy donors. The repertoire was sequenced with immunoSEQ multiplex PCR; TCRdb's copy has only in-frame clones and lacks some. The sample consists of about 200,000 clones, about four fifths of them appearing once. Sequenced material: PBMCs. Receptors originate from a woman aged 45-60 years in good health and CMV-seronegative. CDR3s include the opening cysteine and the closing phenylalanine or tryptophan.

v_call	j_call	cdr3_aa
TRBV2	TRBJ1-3	CASSRQGETGNTIYF
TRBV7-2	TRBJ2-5	CASSSRGRGETQYF
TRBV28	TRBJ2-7	CASSSLSYEQYF
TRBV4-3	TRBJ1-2	CASSQKGGGTGVPLSGYTF
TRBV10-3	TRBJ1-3	CAISAAGGNTIYF
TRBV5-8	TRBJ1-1	CASSFGGQATLNTEAFF
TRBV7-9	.	CASSFAFPGYEQYF
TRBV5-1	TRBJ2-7	CASSLGATSYEQYF
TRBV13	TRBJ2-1	CASSLATGGDEQFF
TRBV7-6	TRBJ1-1	CASSLGSTGRYMNTEAFF
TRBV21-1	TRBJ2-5	CASSPRGGRTKETQYF
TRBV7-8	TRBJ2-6	CASSAGGHSGANVLTF
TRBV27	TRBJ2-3	CASSLGQGLTDTQYF
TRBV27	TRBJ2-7	CASSLVYGDEQYF
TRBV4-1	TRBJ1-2	CASSQDLMTGTGGGYTF
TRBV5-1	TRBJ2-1	CASSLAIAGVNEQFF
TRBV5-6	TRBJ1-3	CASSLLGAPGNTIYF
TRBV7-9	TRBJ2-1	CASSSQGTGADNEQFF
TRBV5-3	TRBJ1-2	CARSLSGYGYTF
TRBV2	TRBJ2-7	CASTPPGGSYEQYF
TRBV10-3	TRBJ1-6	CAIRPGRGNSPLHF
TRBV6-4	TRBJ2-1	CASSPDKTPYNEQFF
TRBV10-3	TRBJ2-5	CAIRGTSGIEETQYF
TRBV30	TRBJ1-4	CAWSPNRGRGEKLFF
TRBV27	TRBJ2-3	CASSFSPGTDTQYF
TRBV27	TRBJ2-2	CASRPDGAGRTGELFF
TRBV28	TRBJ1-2	CASSREINYGYTF
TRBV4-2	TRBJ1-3	CASSPRQGDGNTIYF
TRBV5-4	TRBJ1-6	CASSLEQGGSPLHF
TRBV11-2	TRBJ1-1	CASSPGTEAFF
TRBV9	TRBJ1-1	CASSVRQEATEAFF
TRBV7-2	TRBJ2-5	CASSLVGFGAQETQYF
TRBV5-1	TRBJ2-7	CASSLAGTGGYEQYF
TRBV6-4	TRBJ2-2	CASSDSGGSAGELFF
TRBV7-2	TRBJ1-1	CASSPTSWSTEAFF
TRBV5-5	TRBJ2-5	CASSSGARETQYF
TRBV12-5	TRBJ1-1	CASGLGAGEAFF
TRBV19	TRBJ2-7	CASSPAGLSYEQYF
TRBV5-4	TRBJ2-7	CASTPGTGGYEQYF
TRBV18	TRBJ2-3	CASSGTSLVTDTQYF
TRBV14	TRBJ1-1	CASSQAFQGMNTEAFF